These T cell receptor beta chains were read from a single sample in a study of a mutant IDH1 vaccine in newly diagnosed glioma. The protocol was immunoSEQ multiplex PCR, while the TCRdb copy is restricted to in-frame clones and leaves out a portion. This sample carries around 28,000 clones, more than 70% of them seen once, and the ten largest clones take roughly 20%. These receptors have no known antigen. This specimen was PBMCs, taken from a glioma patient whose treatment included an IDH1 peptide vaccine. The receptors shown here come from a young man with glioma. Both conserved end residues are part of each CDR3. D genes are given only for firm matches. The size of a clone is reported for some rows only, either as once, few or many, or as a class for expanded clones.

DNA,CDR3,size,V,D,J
TGTGCCAGCAGCTCCGGGGACAGAGTGATCTATGGCTACACCTTC,CASSSGDRVIYGYTF,.,TRBV7-9,TRBD1,TRBJ1-2
TGTGCCAGCAGCTCTCTTTCGAGCGGGGGAAACATTCAGTACTTC,CASSSLSSGGNIQYF,.,TRBV28,TRBD2,TRBJ2-4
TGCGCCAGCAGCTTACAAACGACAAGGGGGCGGAGATATGAGCAGTTCTTC,CASSLQTTRGRRYEQFF,few,TRBV4-3,TRBD1,TRBJ2-1
TGTGCCATCAGTGATATGGCTGAAGCTTTCTTT,CAISDMAEAFF,.,TRBV10-3,.,TRBJ1-1
TGTGCCAGCAGTAAGACAGGGGTCTACGAGCAGTACTTC,CASSKTGVYEQYF,.,TRBV7-9,TRBD1,TRBJ2-7
TGTGCCAGTAGGGGGGGGTGGAATTCACCCCTCCACTTT,CASRGGWNSPLHF,.,TRBV19,.,TRBJ1-6
TGTGCCAGCAGTTACGGAGAGCGGTCCTACGAGCAGTACTTC,CASSYGERSYEQYF,.,TRBV6-5,.,TRBJ2-7
TGCGCCAGCAGCCAAGAGCCCAGAAGCACTGAAGCTTTCTTT,CASSQEPRSTEAFF,.,TRBV4-3,.,TRBJ1-1
TGTGCCAGCAGTTTGCGGGGCGGGAGGTCACAGTACCAAGAGACCCAGTACTTC,CASSLRGGRSQYQETQYF,.,TRBV7-9,TRBD2,TRBJ2-5
TGTGCCAGCAGTGACGGGGGAAGGAACGAGCAGTACTTC,CASSDGGRNEQYF,.,TRBV25-1,.,TRBJ2-7
TGTGCCAGCAGCTTAAAGGGCGCCCGAGGCACTGAAGCTTTCTTT,CASSLKGARGTEAFF,once,TRBV7-9,.,TRBJ1-1
TGTGCCAGCAGTCCCACTGATGGGAACGGGGAGCTGTTTTTT,CASSPTDGNGELFF,.,TRBV6-6,.,TRBJ2-2
TGTGCCAGCAGTGTGCCTTCTGGGGCCAACGTCCTGACTTTC,CASSVPSGANVLTF,.,TRBV2,.,TRBJ2-6
TGTGCCAGCAGAGCCGCGGGGGAACATGGCTACACCTTC,CASRAAGEHGYTF,few,TRBV6-5,.,TRBJ1-2
TGTGCCAGCAGTTATTCACCTTCGGGCTATGGCTACACCTTC,CASSYSPSGYGYTF,.,TRBV6-5,.,TRBJ1-2
TGTGCCAGCAGCGTAGAGGGGAGAGGGGGAGAGACCCAGTACTTC,CASSVEGRGGETQYF,.,TRBV9,.,TRBJ2-5
TGTGCCAGCAGCTTGGCCCAGGGGCTTGACGGGGAGCTGTTTTTT,CASSLAQGLDGELFF,.,TRBV5-6,.,TRBJ2-2
TGTGCCATTCAGCCCGCCGGGTTTAGTGGGGAGACCCAGTACTTC,CAIQPAGFSGETQYF,.,TRBV10-3,.,TRBJ2-5
TGTGCCAGCAGCTCCACAGGGGCAGACTACGAGCAGTACTTC,CASSSTGADYEQYF,.,TRBV9,TRBD1,TRBJ2-7
TGTGCCAGCAGTGAAGACCCGGCTCGGGAAGGCTACACCTTC,CASSEDPAREGYTF,.,TRBV6-1,.,TRBJ1-2
TGCAGTGCCCCGGCCGAAAAACTGTTTTTT,CSAPAEKLFF,.,TRBV20-1,.,TRBJ1-4
TGCGCCAGCAGCCAGGGGGGCTCCTACAATGAGCAGTTCTTC,CASSQGGSYNEQFF,.,TRBV4-1,.,TRBJ2-1
TGTGCCTGGAGTGTACGGCCGCCTGGCTACACCTTC,CAWSVRPPGYTF,.,TRBV30,.,TRBJ1-2
TGTGCCAGCAGCTTAGAGCGGGGGAGCACAGATACGCAGTATTTT,CASSLERGSTDTQYF,once,TRBV7-9,TRBD2,TRBJ2-3
TGCGCCAGCAGCATAACAGGGGATCAGCCCCAGCATTTT,CASSITGDQPQHF,.,TRBV5-1,TRBD1,TRBJ1-5
TGTGCCAGCAGCCCCCGGACAGGGTCTGGTAACTCTGGAAACACCATATATTTT,CASSPRTGSGNSGNTIYF,.,TRBV9,TRBD1,TRBJ1-3
TGTGCCATCAGTGAGTCGATTGGTTCACCCCTCCACTTT,CAISESIGSPLHF,.,TRBV10-3,.,TRBJ1-6
TGTGCCAGCAGCCGGGACAGGGGACCCAATCAGCCCCAGCATTTT,CASSRDRGPNQPQHF,.,TRBV28,TRBD1,TRBJ1-5
TGTGCCAGTTCGACCGCCAGGAGTGAGCAGTTCTTC,CASSTARSEQFF,.,TRBV2,.,TRBJ2-1
TGTGCCAGCACCCCTGGGGGCAGTCCCACTGAAGCTTTCTTT,CASTPGGSPTEAFF,few,TRBV25-1,.,TRBJ1-1
TGCGCCAGCAGCCAAGCTGAGGGGGAGCTGTTTTTT,CASSQAEGELFF,.,TRBV4-3,.,TRBJ2-2
TGTGCCTGGAGTGTATCGGACAGGGGTACCGGGGAGCTGTTTTTT,CAWSVSDRGTGELFF,.,TRBV30,TRBD1,TRBJ2-2
TGCGCCAGCAGCCCGGGGGCTTTCTATGGCTACACCTTC,CASSPGAFYGYTF,.,TRBV4-1,.,TRBJ1-2